This TCR beta chain was sequenced in a study of T cell repertoires in cytomegalovirus infection (dated by TCRdb to between 2018 and 2020). Regarding the complete study: The peptide stimulations were aimed at well-studied HLA-B-restricted epitopes as well as recently identified HLA-C-restricted CMV epitopes, whose presentation resists viral immunomodulation. Donor HLA type was relevant to the analysis, because carriage of CMV infection together with the matching HLA type was indicated by public TCR beta signatures. Results the study describes overall, beyond this receptor: In both this cohort and an independent cohort of 300 to 450 donors, the cumulative frequency of public TCR beta family members distinguished carriers of CMV infection plus the relevant HLA type. The ex vivo response was dominated by HLA-C-restricted CMV-specific TCR beta clonotypes, and the single most frequent clonotype in two of eight donors was supplied by these HLA-C-restricted clonotypes.

As concerns this clonotype: It has no known antigen specificity. Within one base of it there is no much larger clone, and no base qualities were kept.

The treatment or condition label of this sample denotes: in vitro stimulation with specific CMV peptide epitopes to enrich CMV-specific T cells. CDR1 and CDR2 are read off the germline V gene as MNHEY and SVGEGT. V is cut by 2 bases and J by 5 bases, and the space between the germline ends is 15 bases. The cysteine opens and the phenylalanine closes a CDR3 of 16 amino acids. Only the CDR3 portion is preserved as DNA: 48 bases, with reading frame beginning at the first base. For sequencing, an Illumina HiSeq 1500 was employed. TCRdb reran the public reads through fastp at Q25 and MiXCR, keeping productive beta chains. When rows share a CDR3 protein, they turn into one entry using the most common DNA and genes. This sample gives about 920,000 distinct CDR3 sequences in total; approximately 32% of them show up just once. 10% to 15% of the sample is in the top ten clones.

This clonotype was sampled from a human donor in good health (CMV status not recorded). Some clones in this sample may be carry-over from other donors' samples. Here the sequenced sample was cultured CD8+ T cells from PBMCs, taken from culture after CMV antigen stimulation. The V gene is TRBV6-2 or TRBV6-3 and the J gene is TRBJ1-4, with the D gene not clear enough to name. The nucleotide sequence reads TGTGCCAGCAGTTACAATCGGGAACTTGGCAATGAAAAACTGTTTTTT. The translation is CASSYNRELGNEKLFF.